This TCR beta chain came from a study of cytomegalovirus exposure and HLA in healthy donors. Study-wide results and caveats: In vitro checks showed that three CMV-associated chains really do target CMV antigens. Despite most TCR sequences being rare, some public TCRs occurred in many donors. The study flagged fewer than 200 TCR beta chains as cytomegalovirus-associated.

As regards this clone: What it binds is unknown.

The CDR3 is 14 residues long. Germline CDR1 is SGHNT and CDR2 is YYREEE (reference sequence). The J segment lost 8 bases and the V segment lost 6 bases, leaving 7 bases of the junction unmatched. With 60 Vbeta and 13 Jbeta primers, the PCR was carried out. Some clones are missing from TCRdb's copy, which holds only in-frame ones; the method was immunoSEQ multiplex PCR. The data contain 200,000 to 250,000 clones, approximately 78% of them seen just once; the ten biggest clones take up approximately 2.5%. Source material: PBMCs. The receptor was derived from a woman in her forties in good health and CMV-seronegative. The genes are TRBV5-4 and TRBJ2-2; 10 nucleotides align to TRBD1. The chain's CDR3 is CASTRTGGSGELFF. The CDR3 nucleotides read TGTGCCAGCACCCGGACAGGGGGATCGGGGGAGCTGTTTTTT.